A selection of T cell receptor beta chains follows, all from one sample in a study of blood T cell repertoires in COVID-19. Generated by immunoSEQ multiplex PCR, the TCRdb table keeps only in-frame clones and is missing some. The sample holds 200,000 to 300,000 clones, about 80% seen once. The source material was peripheral blood. Source of these receptors: a human donor in a cohort sampled during active COVID-19. Each CDR3 is given with its conserved first and last residue. D genes are given only for firm matches. Clone size is stated in some rows and not others, as once, few, many or a class when expanded.

TRBV6-5	TRBJ2-7	TRBD1	.	TGTGCCAGCAGTTACGGGACAGGGTTCAGCGAGCAGTACTTC	CASSYGTGFSEQYF
TRBV27	TRBJ1-5	TRBD1	.	TGTGCCAGCAGTTTAGCGGGACAGGGGATCCGACAGCCCCAGCATTTT	CASSLAGQGIRQPQHF
TRBV3-1/TRBV3-2	TRBJ2-1	.	.	TGTGCCAGCAGCCCGGGGAGAGGGCCTCGGGGGGAGCAGTTCTTC	CASSPGRGPRGEQFF
TRBV19	TRBJ2-7	TRBD2	.	TGTGCCAGTAGTTTTGGGACTAGCGGGATTTTCGAGCAGTACTTC	CASSFGTSGIFEQYF
TRBV4-3	TRBJ2-1	TRBD2	.	TGCGCCAGCAGCCAATCATCGGGACTAGTTAGTGAGCAGTTCTTC	CASSQSSGLVSEQFF
TRBV6-7	TRBJ1-5	.	.	TGTGCCAGCAGTCCCGACGAAAGACAGCTTAAGAATCAGCCCCAGCATTTT	CASSPDERQLKNQPQHF
TRBV6-2/TRBV6-3	TRBJ2-3	.	once	TGTGCCAGCAGCCTTCTCGGTGGCAGGTGGTTTCAGTATTTT	CASSLLGGRWFQYF
TRBV28	TRBJ2-7	.	.	TGTGCCAGCAGTTCGCCAGGGGTTCTCTCCTACGAGCAGTACTTC	CASSSPGVLSYEQYF
TRBV9	TRBJ2-7	TRBD1	.	TGTGCCAGCAGCGACCGGGACAGGTCGGGTGAGCAGTACTTC	CASSDRDRSGEQYF
TRBV2	TRBJ2-5	.	.	TGTGCCAGCACCCGAGGGGGGGTTTGGGAAGAGACCCAGTACTTC	CASTRGGVWEETQYF
TRBV6-5	TRBJ1-1	TRBD1	.	TGTGCCAGCAGCGCCCGGACAGGCGGCACTGAAGCTTTCTTT	CASSARTGGTEAFF
TRBV5-1	TRBJ1-2	TRBD1	once	TGCGCCAGCAGCTTGGCCTCAGGGGGTTCCTATGGCTACACCTTC	CASSLASGGSYGYTF
TRBV29-1	TRBJ1-2	.	.	TGCAGCGTTGTGAGGGCCTCTAACTATGGCTACACCTTC	CSVVRASNYGYTF
TRBV24-1	TRBJ2-6	TRBD1	.	TGTGCCACCAGGCCGGGACAGGGGGTACCTGGGGCCAACGTCCTGACTTTC	CATRPGQGVPGANVLTF
TRBV2	TRBJ1-5	TRBD1	.	TGTGCCAGCAGTGAGGGCAGGGGGTTGGAGCCCCAGCATTTT	CASSEGRGLEPQHF
TRBV5-1	TRBJ1-4	TRBD1	few	TGCGCCAGCAGCCCGGCCAGGGGACAGACAAATGAAAAACTGTTTTTT	CASSPARGQTNEKLFF
TRBV27	TRBJ2-7	TRBD1	.	TGTGCCAGCAGTCCTGAGGGGGCTACCTACGAGCAGTACTTC	CASSPEGATYEQYF
TRBV28	TRBJ2-3	TRBD2	.	TGTGCCAGCAGTTTGGGCGGGGGGGCCGGTGCAGATACGCAGTATTTT	CASSLGGGAGADTQYF
TRBV2	TRBJ2-7	.	.	TGTGCCAGCAGTGAATGGGCAGGGTCAACCTACGAGCAGTACTTC	CASSEWAGSTYEQYF
TRBV7-3	TRBJ2-7	TRBD2	.	TGTGCCAGCAGCTTGGGCGGGAGAAACTACGAGCAGTACTTC	CASSLGGRNYEQYF
TRBV11-2	TRBJ1-3	.	.	TGTGCCAGCAGCTTAGATCGGTATCGGGTCTCTTCTGGAAACACCATATATTTT	CASSLDRYRVSSGNTIYF
TRBV25-1	TRBJ1-5	.	.	TGTGCCAGCAGACCGGACAGCCCGAATCAGCCCCAGCATTTT	CASRPDSPNQPQHF
TRBV5-6	TRBJ2-7	TRBD2	many	TGTGCCAGCAGCCCACTGGACGGGGGGAGCTCCTACGAGCAGTACTTC	CASSPLDGGSSYEQYF
TRBV5-1	TRBJ1-2	.	.	TGCGCCAGCAGCTTGGGGGGCAGCGATGGCTACACCTTC	CASSLGGSDGYTF
TRBV25-1	TRBJ2-2	.	.	TGTGCCAGCAGTGCGAGAATAGCGGAAACCGGGGAGCTGTTTTTT	CASSARIAETGELFF
TRBV18	TRBJ1-2	TRBD1	.	TGTGCCAGCTCAGCGACAGGGGGTGGCTACACCTTC	CASSATGGGYTF
TRBV2	TRBJ2-7	TRBD2	.	TGTGCCAGCTTGGCGGCGGGAGAACCCTACGAGCAGTACTTC	CASLAAGEPYEQYF
TRBV28	TRBJ2-5	.	.	TGTGCCAGCAGCCTTACAGGGACCCAAGAGACCCAGTACTTC	CASSLTGTQETQYF
TRBV7-6	TRBJ2-1	TRBD2	.	TGTGCCAGCAGCTTAGGATATTCGGGCGGGAGCTCCTACAATGAGCAGTTCTTC	CASSLGYSGGSSYNEQFF
TRBV7-2	TRBJ2-7	.	.	TGTGCCAGCAGCCCTACACAGGGTCGGTCCTACGAGCAGTACTTC	CASSPTQGRSYEQYF
TRBV5-5	TRBJ2-7	.	.	TGTGCCAGCAGCTTGGCGGCAGGTTACTCCTACGAGCAGTACTTC	CASSLAAGYSYEQYF
TRBV14	TRBJ2-3	TRBD2	once	TGTGCCAGCAGCCGGACTAGCCCCTCAGATACGCAGTATTTT	CASSRTSPSDTQYF
TRBV7-9	TRBJ1-2	TRBD1	.	TGTGCCAGCAGCCCGAGCTTGGGTGGTGGGATGGGACAGGACTATGGCTACACCTTC	CASSPSLGGGMGQDYGYTF
TRBV2	TRBJ1-5	.	.	TGTGCCAGCAGTGAAGCGCCGGGTGAGCCCCAGCATTTT	CASSEAPGEPQHF
TRBV2	TRBJ2-1	TRBD2	.	TGTGCCAGCGGGGAGGGCGGTCATTCGTTCTTC	CASGEGGHSFF
TRBV19	TRBJ2-2	TRBD2	.	TGTGCCAGTAGTAAGACTAGCGGGAGGACGGGGACCGGGGAGCTGTTTTTT	CASSKTSGRTGTGELFF
TRBV5-6	TRBJ2-1	TRBD1	.	TGTGCCAGCAGCCCGACAGGGGGCGTTGAGCAGTTCTTC	CASSPTGGVEQFF
TRBV28	TRBJ1-2	TRBD1	few	TGTGCCAGCAGTTTAGTTAACAGGGGTAATGGCTACACCTTC	CASSLVNRGNGYTF
TRBV5-6	TRBJ2-7	TRBD1	.	TGTGCCAGCAGCGGGCTGACAGGGAGTACGTACGAGCAGTACTTC	CASSGLTGSTYEQYF
TRBV2	TRBJ2-7	.	few	TGTGCCAGCAGCGATCCAGGGGTCGAGCAGTACTTC	CASSDPGVEQYF
TRBV18	TRBJ2-7	.	once	TGTGCCAGCTCTCAGGACTACGAGCAGTACTTC	CASSQDYEQYF
TRBV19	TRBJ2-7	.	few	TGTGCCAGTAGTACAGGTCGGGGTGAGGGTCTCTACGAGCAGTACTTC	CASSTGRGEGLYEQYF
TRBV19	TRBJ1-4	.	.	TGTGCCAGTAGTATGGCGGCAGGGGCATCCGGCGAAAAACTGTTTTTT	CASSMAAGASGEKLFF
TRBV7-3	TRBJ1-1	TRBD1	.	TGTGCCAGCAGCTTAAACCCAACAGGGGGGAACACTGAAGCTTTCTTT	CASSLNPTGGNTEAFF
TRBV6-6	TRBJ2-7	.	.	TGTGCCAGCAGTTACGCAGGGCGCGAGCAGTACTTC	CASSYAGREQYF
TRBV6-2/TRBV6-3	TRBJ2-7	TRBD1	.	TGTGCCAGCAGTTACTACCGGGACAGCTACGAGCAGTACTTC	CASSYYRDSYEQYF
TRBV10-3	TRBJ1-1	.	.	TGTGCCATCACACCCCTTACGACAGCTGAAGCTTTCTTT	CAITPLTTAEAFF
TRBV12-5	TRBJ2-7	.	.	TGTGCTAGTGGTCCCCAATCCTACGAGCAGTACTTC	CASGPQSYEQYF
TRBV11-2	TRBJ2-6	TRBD1	.	TGTGCCAGCAGCTTATATACAGGACAGGGTGTGTCTGGGGCCAACGTCCTGACTTTC	CASSLYTGQGVSGANVLTF
TRBV2	TRBJ2-7	TRBD1	.	TGTGCCAGCAGTAGGCCGGGACAGGGAAGCGAGCAGTACTTC	CASSRPGQGSEQYF
TRBV28	TRBJ2-4	TRBD1	.	TGTGCCAGCAGTCTAACGAATCGCCGGGACAGAAAAAACATTCAGTACTTC	CASSLTNRRDRKNIQYF
TRBV2	TRBJ1-1	.	.	TGTGCCAGCAGTGCCCAGGGCGTGAACACTGAAGCTTTCTTT	CASSAQGVNTEAFF
TRBV9	TRBJ1-2	TRBD1	once	TGTGCCAGCAGCGCCCGTGGGGGGACAGGGCTTTATGGCTACACCTTC	CASSARGGTGLYGYTF
TRBV9	TRBJ2-1	TRBD2	.	TGTGCCAGCAGCGGGGGAGGGGTAGGATACAATGAGCAGTTCTTC	CASSGGGVGYNEQFF
TRBV7-2	TRBJ2-7	.	.	TGTGCCAGCAGCTTACGTACAGCTACCTACGAGCAGTACTTC	CASSLRTATYEQYF
TRBV6-5	TRBJ1-1	TRBD1	.	TGTGCCAGCAGCCAGACAGGGGGCACTGAAGCTTTCTTT	CASSQTGGTEAFF
TRBV19	TRBJ1-5	.	.	TGTGCCACCAATGCCGGGGGGGAGAATCAGCCCCAGCATTTT	CATNAGGENQPQHF
TRBV2	TRBJ2-7	.	.	TGTGCCAGCAGAGGTGGGAGTACCTACGAGCAGTACTTC	CASRGGSTYEQYF
TRBV15	TRBJ2-1	.	.	TGTGCCACCAGCATACCGTTCCGGGAGCAGTTCTTC	CATSIPFREQFF